The 12 T cell receptor beta chains in this list originate from one sample, sequenced in a study of vaccination and CD4 T cells after COVID-19. Scientists ran DNA taken from cultured CD4+ T cells through the Oncomine TCR Beta short-read assay for sequencing. In TCRdb, the PCR reads were re-called with MiXCR into one record per CDR3 protein. The repertoire includes some 10,000 distinct CDR3 sequences, 35% to 50% of them detected once, and 30% to 40% sits in the top ten. Treatment meaning: roughly 10-day PBMC culture with coronavirus spike peptide pools or control peptides (ViraFEST assay). No antigen is known for these receptors. The sequenced material came from CD4+ T cells from blood, cultured in vitro. The receptors shown here come from a human donor who had recovered from COVID-19.

V is TRBV12-3 or TRBV12-4 and J is TRBJ1-4; TRBD1 might be the D (6 bases). This CDR3 has 15 amino acids. Trimming removed 1 base from V and 3 bases from J, with 9 bases in between. The CDR3: CASSLGGHPNEKLFF. The CDR3 nucleotides read TGTGCCAGCAGTTTAGGGGGACACCCTAATGAAAAACTGTTTTTT.

This chain links TRBV5-6 with TRBJ2-2, with D unresolved. V dropped 4 bases and J dropped 0 bases, with 16 bases sitting between them. CDR1 is SGHDT and CDR2 is YYEEEE in the germline V gene. The CDR3 sequence is 17 residues long. CDR3 nucleotides: TGTGCCAGCAGCCCAACAGCATTCGGGTCGAACACCGGGGAGCTGTTTTTT. It codes for CASSPTAFGSNTGELFF.

The chain employs TRBV10-3 and TRBJ2-1; weak D call: TRBD2 (6 bases). The CDR3 runs to 16 residues. Germline V CDR1 and CDR2: ENHRY, SYGVKD. V lost 6 bases to trimming and J lost 7 bases, with 22 bases between them. The CDR3 DNA is TGTGCCATCAGACCCCGGGACTCAAGACGAGGGAATGAGCAGTTCTTC. Translated: CAIRPRDSRRGNEQFF.

This chain connects TRBV14 to TRBJ2-4; 7 bases align to TRBD2. The CDR3 covers 14 residues. V lost 6 bases to trimming and J lost 7 bases; unmatched junction nucleotides: 9. CDR1 and CDR2 from the germline V gene are SGHDN and FVKESK. The CDR3 sequence is CASSFRRGGNIQYF. CDR3 bases: TGTGCCAGCAGTTTTAGGCGGGGAGGGAACATTCAGTACTTC. The whole variable domain, filled in from reference TRBV14 and TRBJ2-4, reads EAGVTQFPSHSVIEKGQTVTLRCDPISGHDNLYWYRRVMGKEIKFLLHFVKESKQDESGMPNNRFLAERTGGTYSTLKVQPAELEDSGVYFCASSFRRGGNIQYFGAGTRLSVL.

The V and J genes are TRBV24-1 and TRBJ2-1; either TRBD1 or TRBD2 may supply D (5 bases each). The V end lost 2 bases, the J end lost 6 bases, and 13 bases lay between the germline ends. This CDR3 contains 15 residues. Germline V lookup: CDR1 KGHDR, CDR2 SFDVKD. The CDR3 DNA is TGTGCCACCAGTGATTCCTGGGGGATGGCCAATGAGCAGTTCTTC. Amino acid sequence: CATSDSWGMANEQFF.

The rearrangement links TRBV6-5 to TRBJ2-5; the match to TRBD2 covers 7 bases. Trimming cost V 0 bases and J 5 bases; bases outside gene matches: 6. This CDR3 comprises 15 residues. Per the germline V gene, CDR1 is MNHEY and CDR2 is SVGAGI. The CDR3 reads CASSYSGGGRETQYF. CDR3 nucleotides: TGTGCCAGCAGTTACTCAGGCGGGGGTCGGGAGACCCAGTACTTC.

In its sample, this clonotype was seen a few times. The V and J genes are TRBV5-1 and TRBJ1-1, with D perhaps TRBD1 (6 bases). V lost 4 bases, J lost 1 base, and 11 bases lay in between. In germline, CDR1 is SGHRS, CDR2 YFSETQ. The CDR3 totals 14 residues. CDR3 DNA sequence: TGCGCCAGCAGCACACAGGGAGGGAACACTGAAGCTTTCTTT. Encoded protein: CASSTQGGNTEAFF.

The table lists this clonotype with a few counts. The CDR3 sequence is CAWSMGDVGNQPQHF. CDR3 DNA: TGTGCCTGGAGTATGGGGGACGTCGGCAATCAGCCCCAGCATTTT. V is TRBV30 and J is TRBJ1-5; D perhaps matches TRBD1 (5 bases). The CDR3 extends over 15 amino acids. CDR1 is GTSNPN, CDR2 SVGIG, per germline (reference sequence). V lost 2 bases and J 2 bases, leaving 13 bases between the germline ends.

The genes are TRBV6-2 or TRBV6-3 and TRBJ1-5, with a tentative D call TRBD1 (6 bases). Germline-derived CDR1 and CDR2 are MNHEY and SVGEGT. The CDR3 sequence is 17 residues long. V lost 2 bases, J lost 1 base, and 15 bases lay in between. The DNA for the CDR3 is TGTGCCAGCAGTTACCCGCCTTGGACAGCCAGCAATCAGCCCCAGCATTTT. Encoded protein: CASSYPPWTASNQPQHF.

This clonotype was counted a single time. The chain carries TRBV7-9 and TRBJ2-1; perhaps TRBD1 as D (5 bases). This CDR3 has 18 residues. Looked up from germline, CDR1 is SEHNR and CDR2 is FQNEAQ (reference sequence). The V end was cut by 1 base, the J end by 5 bases, with 21 bases between. CDR3 in amino acids: CASSLGYRTANLNNEQFF. The DNA of the CDR3 is TGTGCCAGCAGCTTAGGGTACAGGACCGCGAATCTAAACAATGAGCAGTTCTTC.

The chain carries TRBV6-1 and TRBJ1-1, with no clear D. The CDR3 length is 11 residues. The germline V and J ends were trimmed by 4 bases and 7 bases, with 7 bases remaining between them. From germline, CDR1 is MNHNS and CDR2 SASEGT. Here the CDR3 reads CASSAYSEAFF. The CDR3 coding sequence is TGTGCCAGCAGTGCCTACAGTGAAGCTTTCTTT.

This clonotype was found a few times. The chain recombines TRBV20-1 with TRBJ2-7; TRBD1 or TRBD2 may be the D gene (6 bases each). The germline V and J ends were trimmed by 3 bases and 6 bases, with 15 bases remaining between them. The length of the CDR3 is 13 residues. Germline values: CDR1 DFQATT, CDR2 SNEGSKA (reference sequence). This CDR3 reads CSASGGLWGEQYF. CDR3 bases: TGCAGTGCTAGCGGGGGCCTCTGGGGCGAGCAGTACTTC.